This TCR beta chain was found in a study of T-cell memory formation after mild COVID-19. Using its own MiXCR run on the 5' RACE reads, TCRdb lists one record per CDR3 protein. The data hold 200,000 to 250,000 distinct CDR3 sequences, with approximately 15% observed a single time. Germline loops: CDR1 KGHDR, CDR2 SFDVKD. V lost 9 bases, J lost 7 bases, and 9 bases stayed unmatched. The CDR3 consists of 15 residues. The clonotype originates from an adult woman who had mild COVID-19 (a few samples of this study predate the infection). Cell type and time point are not known. The chain has TRBV24-1 and TRBJ2-1; 12 positions match TRBD2. The sequenced sample consisted of PBMCs or a T cell subset sorted from them (not recorded which). CDR3 loop: CATGRLAGAENEQFF. CDR3 DNA: TGTGCCACCGGTAGACTAGCGGGAGCCGAGAATGAGCAGTTCTTC.